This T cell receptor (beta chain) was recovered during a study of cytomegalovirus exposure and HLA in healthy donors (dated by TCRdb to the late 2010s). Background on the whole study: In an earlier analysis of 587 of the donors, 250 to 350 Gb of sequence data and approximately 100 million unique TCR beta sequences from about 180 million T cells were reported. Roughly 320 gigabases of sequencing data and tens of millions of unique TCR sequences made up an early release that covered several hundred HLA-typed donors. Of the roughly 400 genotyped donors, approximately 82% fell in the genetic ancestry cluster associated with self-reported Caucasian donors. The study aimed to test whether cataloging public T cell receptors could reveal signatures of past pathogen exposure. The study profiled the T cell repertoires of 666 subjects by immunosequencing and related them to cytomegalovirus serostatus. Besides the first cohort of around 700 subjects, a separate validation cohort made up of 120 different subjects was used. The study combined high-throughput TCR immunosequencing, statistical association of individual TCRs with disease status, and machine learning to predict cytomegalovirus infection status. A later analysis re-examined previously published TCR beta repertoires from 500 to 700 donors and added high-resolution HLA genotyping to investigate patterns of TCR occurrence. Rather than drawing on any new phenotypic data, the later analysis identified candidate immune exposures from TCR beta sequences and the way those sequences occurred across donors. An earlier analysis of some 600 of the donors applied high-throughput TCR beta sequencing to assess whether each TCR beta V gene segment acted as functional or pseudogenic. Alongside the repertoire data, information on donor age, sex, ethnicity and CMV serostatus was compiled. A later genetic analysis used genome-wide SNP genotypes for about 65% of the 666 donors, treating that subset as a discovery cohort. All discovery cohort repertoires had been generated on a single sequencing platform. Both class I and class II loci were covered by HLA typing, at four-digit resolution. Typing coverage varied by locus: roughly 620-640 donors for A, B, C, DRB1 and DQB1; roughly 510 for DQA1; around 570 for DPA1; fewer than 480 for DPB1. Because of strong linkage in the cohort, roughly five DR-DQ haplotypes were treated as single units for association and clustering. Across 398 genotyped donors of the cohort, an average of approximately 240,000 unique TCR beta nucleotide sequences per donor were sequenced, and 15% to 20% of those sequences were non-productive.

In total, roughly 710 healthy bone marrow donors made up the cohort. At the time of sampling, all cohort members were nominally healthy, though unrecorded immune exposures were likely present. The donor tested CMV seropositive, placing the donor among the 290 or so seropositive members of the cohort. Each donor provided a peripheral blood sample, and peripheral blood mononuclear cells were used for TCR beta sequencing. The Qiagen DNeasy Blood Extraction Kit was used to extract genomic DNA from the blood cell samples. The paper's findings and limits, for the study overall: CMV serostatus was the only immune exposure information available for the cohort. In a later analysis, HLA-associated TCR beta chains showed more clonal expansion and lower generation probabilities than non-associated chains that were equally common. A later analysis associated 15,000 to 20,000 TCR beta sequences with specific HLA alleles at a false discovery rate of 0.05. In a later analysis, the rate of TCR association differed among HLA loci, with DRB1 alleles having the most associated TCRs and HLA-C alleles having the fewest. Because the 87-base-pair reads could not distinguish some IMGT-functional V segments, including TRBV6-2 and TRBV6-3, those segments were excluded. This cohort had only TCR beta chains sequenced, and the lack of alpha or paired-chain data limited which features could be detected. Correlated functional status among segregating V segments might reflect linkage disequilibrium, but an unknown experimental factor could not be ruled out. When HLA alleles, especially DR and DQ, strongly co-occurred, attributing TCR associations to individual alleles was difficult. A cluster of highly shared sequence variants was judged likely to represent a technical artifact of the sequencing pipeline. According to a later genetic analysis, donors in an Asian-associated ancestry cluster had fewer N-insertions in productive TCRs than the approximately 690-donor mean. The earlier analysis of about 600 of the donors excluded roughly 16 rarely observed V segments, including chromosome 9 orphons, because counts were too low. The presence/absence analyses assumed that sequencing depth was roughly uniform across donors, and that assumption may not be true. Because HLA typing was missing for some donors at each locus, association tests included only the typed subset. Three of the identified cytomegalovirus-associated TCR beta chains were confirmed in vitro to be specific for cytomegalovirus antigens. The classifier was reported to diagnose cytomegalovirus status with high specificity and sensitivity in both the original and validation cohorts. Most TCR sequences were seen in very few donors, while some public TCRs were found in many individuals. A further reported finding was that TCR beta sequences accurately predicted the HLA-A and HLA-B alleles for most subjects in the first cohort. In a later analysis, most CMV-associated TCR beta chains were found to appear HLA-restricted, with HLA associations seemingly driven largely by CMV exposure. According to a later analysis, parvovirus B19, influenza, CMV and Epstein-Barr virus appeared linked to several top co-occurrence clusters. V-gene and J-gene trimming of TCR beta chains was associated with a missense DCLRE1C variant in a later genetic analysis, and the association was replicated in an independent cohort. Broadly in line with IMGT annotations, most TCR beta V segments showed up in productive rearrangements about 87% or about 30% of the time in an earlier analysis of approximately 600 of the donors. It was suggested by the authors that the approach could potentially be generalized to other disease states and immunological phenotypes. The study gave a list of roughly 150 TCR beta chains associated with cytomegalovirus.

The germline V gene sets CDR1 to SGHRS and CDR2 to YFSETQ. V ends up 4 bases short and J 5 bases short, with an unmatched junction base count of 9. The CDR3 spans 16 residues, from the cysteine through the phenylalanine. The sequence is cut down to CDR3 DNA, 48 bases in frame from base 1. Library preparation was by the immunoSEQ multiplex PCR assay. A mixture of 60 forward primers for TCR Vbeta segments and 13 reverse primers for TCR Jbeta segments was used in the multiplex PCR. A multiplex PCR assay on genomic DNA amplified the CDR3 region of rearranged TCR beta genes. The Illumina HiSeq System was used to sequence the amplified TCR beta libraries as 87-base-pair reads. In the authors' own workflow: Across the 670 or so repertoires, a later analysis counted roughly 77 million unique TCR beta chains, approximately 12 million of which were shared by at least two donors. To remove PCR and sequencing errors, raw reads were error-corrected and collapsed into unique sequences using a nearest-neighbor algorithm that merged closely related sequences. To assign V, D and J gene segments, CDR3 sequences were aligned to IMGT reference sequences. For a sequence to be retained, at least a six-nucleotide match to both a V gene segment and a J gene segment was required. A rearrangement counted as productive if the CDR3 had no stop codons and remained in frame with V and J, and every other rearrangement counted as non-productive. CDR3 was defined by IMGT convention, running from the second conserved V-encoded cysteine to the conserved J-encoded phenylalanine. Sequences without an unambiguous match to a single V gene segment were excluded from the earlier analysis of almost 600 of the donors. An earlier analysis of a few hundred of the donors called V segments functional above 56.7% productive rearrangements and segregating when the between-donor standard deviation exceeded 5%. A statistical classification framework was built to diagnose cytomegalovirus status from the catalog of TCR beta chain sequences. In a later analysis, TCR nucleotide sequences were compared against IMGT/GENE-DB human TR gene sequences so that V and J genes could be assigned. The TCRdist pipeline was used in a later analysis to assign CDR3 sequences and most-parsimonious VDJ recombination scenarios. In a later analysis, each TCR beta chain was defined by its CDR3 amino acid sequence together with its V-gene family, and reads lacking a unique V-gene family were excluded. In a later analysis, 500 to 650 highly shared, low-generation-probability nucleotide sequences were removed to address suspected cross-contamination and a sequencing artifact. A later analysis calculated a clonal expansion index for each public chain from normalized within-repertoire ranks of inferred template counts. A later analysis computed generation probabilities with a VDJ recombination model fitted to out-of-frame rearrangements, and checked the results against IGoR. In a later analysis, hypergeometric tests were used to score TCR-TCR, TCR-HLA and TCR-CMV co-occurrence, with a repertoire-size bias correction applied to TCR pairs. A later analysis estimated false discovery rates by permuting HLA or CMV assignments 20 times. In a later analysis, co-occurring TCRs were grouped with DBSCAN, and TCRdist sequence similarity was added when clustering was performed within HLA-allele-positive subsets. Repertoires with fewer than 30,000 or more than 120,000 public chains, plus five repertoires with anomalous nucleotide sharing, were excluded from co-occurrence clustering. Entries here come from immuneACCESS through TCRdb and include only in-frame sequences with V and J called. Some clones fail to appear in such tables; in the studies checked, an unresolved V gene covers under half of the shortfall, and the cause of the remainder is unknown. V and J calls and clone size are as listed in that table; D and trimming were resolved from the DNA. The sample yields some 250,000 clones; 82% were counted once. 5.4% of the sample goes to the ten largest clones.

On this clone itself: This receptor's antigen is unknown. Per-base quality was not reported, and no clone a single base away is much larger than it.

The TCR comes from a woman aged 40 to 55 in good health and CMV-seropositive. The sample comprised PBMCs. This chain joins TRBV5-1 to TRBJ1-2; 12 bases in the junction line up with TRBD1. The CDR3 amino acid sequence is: CASSLRGTGGAYGYTF. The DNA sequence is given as TGCGCCAGCAGCCTCCGTGGGACAGGGGGCGCTTATGGCTACACCTTC.